What follows is one T cell receptor (beta chain) and its context. The germline V and J ends were trimmed by 7 bases and 4 bases, with 17 bases remaining between them. Germline V gene lookup returns CDR1 LNHDA and CDR2 SQIVND (reference sequence). The CDR3 loop spans 14 amino acids. Using immunoSEQ multiplex PCR, the repertoire was profiled, and TCRdb retains in-frame clones only, with some absent. The repertoire holds about 96,000 clones, with more than 80% as singletons. These data come from a study of control samples from healthy donors and cancer patients. The source material was blood. The origin of this receptor is a man aged 18 to 29 in good health. This sequence joins TRBV19 and TRBJ2-7; either TRBD1 or TRBD2 may fit D (5 bases each). CDR3 bases: TGTGCCAGTACGCCTCAGGCAGGGAGTTACGAGCAGTACTTC. Translating gives CASTPQAGSYEQYF.